Below are 11 T cell receptor beta chains sequenced from a single sample in a study of T cells after yellow fever vaccination. TCRdb re-derived calls from the 5' RACE reads in MiXCR, one entry per CDR3 protein. Among 300,000 to 400,000 distinct CDR3 sequences listed, around 12% were seen once. Material: CD4+ T cells sorted from PBMCs, obtained 15 days after the yellow fever booster vaccination. These TCRs come from a man aged 18 to 29 who received the YFV17D yellow fever vaccine.

This clonotype showed up many times. This chain connects TRBV6-2 or TRBV6-3 to TRBJ1-1; D is uncertain. Germline assignment: CDR1 MNHEY and CDR2 SVGEGT. V was clipped by 0 bases and J by 5 bases, with 7 bases between them. The CDR3 extends over 13 amino acids. CDR3 coding DNA: TGTGCCAGCAGTTACTCGACCAGGACTGAAGCTTTCTTT. The encoded protein is CASSYSTRTEAFF.

V gene TRBV5-6 combines with J gene TRBJ2-5; D is ambiguous. The germline CDR1 and CDR2 sequences are SGHDT and YYEEEE. This CDR3 comprises 16 residues. The ends were cut back, 0 bases at V and 2 bases at J, with 14 bases in the middle. The CDR3 spells CASSLDTYRRQETQYF. The CDR3 DNA sequence: TGTGCCAGCAGCTTGGACACATACAGAAGGCAAGAGACCCAGTACTTC.

The chain couples TRBV3-1 to TRBJ2-5; 9 bases align to TRBD2. The CDR3 totals 14 residues. Per the germline V gene, CDR1 is LGHDT and CDR2 is YNNKEL (reference sequence). Losses at the gene ends were 3 bases for V and 4 bases for J; bases not matched to a gene: 3. In nucleotides, the CDR3 is TGTGCCAGCAGCCACGGACTAGCGCGAGAGACCCAGTACTTC. Its protein product is CASSHGLARETQYF.

This clonotype has just a few counts. The V gene is TRBV12-5, the J gene TRBJ2-1; D not certain. The CDR3 is 14 amino acids. The V and J ends lost 0 bases and 3 bases respectively, with 6 bases between them. Germline V gene data show CDR1 as LGHNT and CDR2 as FRNRAP. The DNA of the CDR3 is TGTGCTAGTGGTTTGGTACCAAACTACAATGAGCAGTTCTTC. Protein sequence: CASGLVPNYNEQFF.

The table lists this clonotype with many counts. V and J are TRBV2 and TRBJ2-3, with TRBD1 identical over 9 bases. Looked up from germline, CDR1 is SNHLY and CDR2 is FYNNEI. The CDR3 runs 14 residues. V lost 6 bases to trimming and J lost 3 bases; unmatched junction nucleotides: 4. This chain's CDR3 is CASRPQGATDTQYF. The CDR3 DNA is TGTGCCAGCAGGCCACAGGGGGCGACAGATACGCAGTATTTT. Filled out from reference TRBV2 and TRBJ2-3, the complete variable domain reads EPEVTQTPSHQVTQMGQEVILRCVPISNHLYFYWYRQILGQKVEFLVSFYNNEISEKSEIFDDQFSVERPDGSNFTLKIRSTKLEDSAMYFCASRPQGATDTQYFGPGTRLTVL.

This clonotype appeared a few times. This sequence joins TRBV4-1 and TRBJ1-3; 7 nucleotides agree with TRBD1. The CDR3 has 17 amino acids. Germline trimming cut 1 base from V and 0 bases from J; bases unmatched to any gene: 6. The germline V gene has CDR1 MGHRA and CDR2 YSYEKL. In nucleotides, the CDR3 is TGCGCCAGCAGCCAAGCCGAGGGACAGTCCTCTGGAAACACCATATATTTT. This encodes CASSQAEGQSSGNTIYF.

This clonotype was seen many times. The gene calls are TRBV12-3 or TRBV12-4 and TRBJ2-2, with D possibly TRBD1 on 5 matching bases. CDR3 length: 15 residues. Trimming removed 5 bases at V and 4 bases at J, with 14 bases between. DNA for the CDR3: TGTGCCAGCAGTCCCTCCTCAGGGTCCACCGGGGAGCTGTTTTTT. Protein product: CASSPSSGSTGELFF.

V and J are TRBV5-1 and TRBJ2-4, with 8 bases identical to TRBD1. Trimming removed 1 base from V and 9 bases from J; junction bases left unmatched: 6. The CDR3 is made up of 14 amino acids. Per germline, CDR1 SGHRS and CDR2 YFSETQ. The CDR3 sequence: CASSLYTGTGIQYF. DNA of the CDR3: TGCGCCAGCAGCTTGTATACAGGGACAGGCATTCAGTACTTC.

This clonotype came up a few times. The V gene is TRBV4-1, the J gene TRBJ1-5; a weak D match, TRBD1 (5 bases). Germline V gene data show CDR1 as MGHRA and CDR2 as YSYEKL. V was pared by 0 bases and J by 0 bases, with 12 bases between. The CDR3 is made up of 17 amino acids. CDR3 sequence reads: CASSQDVGTASNQPQHF. Here the CDR3 DNA reads TGCGCCAGCAGCCAAGATGTGGGGACGGCTAGCAATCAGCCCCAGCATTTT.

The V call is TRBV20-1, the J call TRBJ2-3; the D call may be TRBD1 or TRBD2 (5 bases each). The ends were cut back, 6 bases at V and 5 bases at J, with 27 bases in the middle. Germline CDR1 and CDR2: DFQATT and SNEGSKA (reference sequence). The CDR3 runs to 17 residues. The CDR3 bases are TGCAGTGCCTCTCCCCCAGTGGGGCAACGCGGAGGAGATACGCAGTATTTT. As protein: CSASPPVGQRGGDTQYF.

The sample holds a few counts of this clonotype. The gene calls are TRBV7-9 and TRBJ2-1, with 8 bases lining up with TRBD1. This CDR3 has 14 amino acids. V shed 5 bases and J 7 bases; nucleotides not matched to a gene: 7. Germline loops: CDR1 SEHNR, CDR2 FQNEAQ (reference sequence). The CDR3 loop reads CASSADRAWNEQFF. The CDR3 nucleotides read TGTGCCAGCAGCGCGGACAGGGCTTGGAATGAGCAGTTCTTC.